This TCR beta chain was observed in a study of T-cell reconstitution after alpha-beta-depleted transplantation in children. This CDR3 comprises 11 residues. The V end was cut by 1 base, the J end by 7 bases, with 5 bases between. Germline V gives CDR1 DFQATT, CDR2 SNEGSKA (reference sequence). This clonotype was detected a few times. Preparing the TCRbeta library involved the use of unique molecular identifiers. Via MiXCR, TCRdb re-called the PCR reads, giving one row per CDR3 protein. The repertoire holds approximately 590,000 distinct CDR3 sequences, with roughly a tenth as singletons. Sequencing used PBMCs from the stem cell graft donor, obtained from the stem cell graft. This TCR was sampled from a human donor who donated a stem cell graft to a child with acute myeloid leukemia. The chain carries TRBV20-1 and TRBJ1-5, with unresolved D. CDR3 amino acids: CSARAEQPQHF. The DNA for the CDR3 is TGCAGTGCTAGAGCGGAACAGCCCCAGCATTTT.